Listed here are 31 T cell receptor beta chains from one sample, sequenced in a study of shared clonotypes between healthy human individuals. Produced via immunoSEQ multiplex PCR; TCRdb's table is partial and in-frame only. The sample consists of about 590,000 clones, around 95% of them appearing once. CD45RO-negative CD8 cells positively selected for CCR7 made up the naive population, which excluded terminally differentiated effector memory CD45RA+ cells. Sequencing input: naive CD8+ T cells sorted from blood. The receptor set was obtained from a woman in her 30s in good health.

Turning to this clone: Other nucleotide sequences in the sample specify the same CDR3. The chain carries TRBV28 and TRBJ1-1; no definite D call. The V gene lost 6 bases and the J gene lost 2 bases, with 4 bases spanning the gap. The CDR3 loop spans 11 amino acids. Germline CDR1 is MDHEN and CDR2 is SYDVKM. CDR3 nucleotides: TGTGCCAGCAGGGTCAACACTGAAGCTTTCTTT. It codes for CASRVNTEAFF.

The chain is built from TRBV5-6 and TRBJ1-4, with 10 bases matching TRBD1. The V segment lost 0 bases and the J segment 5 bases; nucleotides outside the gene matches: 1. This CDR3 comprises 15 residues. Germline assignment: CDR1 SGHDT and CDR2 YYEEEE. The CDR3 coding sequence is TGTGCCAGCAGCTTGGGGACAGGGGGAAATGAAAAACTGTTTTTT. Protein sequence: CASSLGTGGNEKLFF.

This chain joins TRBV29-1 and TRBJ2-5; D unclear. With the DNA end fitting TRBJ2-7 better, the J assignment may be wrong. Germline CDR1 reads SQVTM; CDR2 reads ANQGSEA. CDR3 length: 14 amino acids. The CDR3 loop reads CSVELGKNSYEQYF. The CDR3 DNA sequence: TGCAGCGTCGAGCTTGGAAAGAACTCCTACGAGCAGTACTTC.

The CDR3 DNA reads TGTGCCAGCAGTTACTCCGGCGAGCTCACCGGGGAGCTGTTTTTT. This gives the protein CASSYSGELTGELFF. This chain joins TRBV6-5 and TRBJ2-2; unclear D gene. Germline V gene sequence: CDR1 MNHEY, CDR2 SVGAGI. This CDR3 comprises 15 residues. Trimming stripped 0 bases from V and 4 bases from J, with 9 bases between.

This clone was seen repeatedly, ten times or more. The chain recombines TRBV10-3 with TRBJ2-2; D might be TRBD1 or TRBD2, each matching 6 bases. Trimming left V 0 bases short and J 6 bases short, with 17 bases between. Germline loops: CDR1 ENHRY, CDR2 SYGVKD. The CDR3 contains 17 residues. CDR3 sequence reads: CAISESVGGSSSGELFF. CDR3 sequence (DNA): TGTGCCATCAGTGAGTCAGTCGGGGGCAGCAGTTCCGGGGAGCTGTTTTTT.

Concerning this clone: This sample also contains other DNA sequences that code for the same CDR3. This chain links TRBV6-5 with TRBJ2-1, with TRBD2 matching 12 bases. CDR3 length: 15 residues. Germline CDR1 reads MNHEY; CDR2 reads SVGAGI. The J segment lost 4 bases and the V segment lost 2 bases, leaving 0 bases of the junction unmatched. This CDR3 reads CASSYGTSGYNEQFF. As DNA, the CDR3 is TGTGCCAGCAGTTACGGGACTAGCGGGTACAATGAGCAGTTCTTC.

This chain joins TRBV28 and TRBJ1-1; a weak D match, TRBD1 (5 bases). Trimming took 7 bases from V and 1 from J, leaving 13 bases between them. Germline lookup yields CDR1 MDHEN and CDR2 SYDVKM. There are 14 residues in the CDR3. The CDR3 DNA reads as TGTGCCAGCACTCTGCGGGGCGGGAACACTGAAGCTTTCTTT. Protein sequence: CASTLRGGNTEAFF.

This clone was observed a single time. CDR3 nucleotide sequence: TGTGCCTGGAGTACTTGGGCCGGAGAGACCCAGTACTTC. Its translation: CAWSTWAGETQYF. The chain couples TRBV30 to TRBJ2-5, with unresolved D. V was trimmed by 2 bases and J by 4 bases, leaving 11 bases between them. CDR3 length: 13 residues. The V gene's germline CDR1 is GTSNPN and CDR2 SVGIG (reference sequence).

J is TRBJ2-1 and V is TRBV5-1; D might be TRBD1 (6 bases). The CDR3 has 17 amino acids. Trimming pared 4 bases from V and 3 bases from J, leaving 20 bases between. The germline V gene encodes CDR1 SGHRS and CDR2 YFSETQ. CDR3 protein: CASSPTQGLGDYNEQFF. CDR3 in DNA: TGCGCCAGCAGCCCCACTCAGGGGCTGGGGGACTACAATGAGCAGTTCTTC.

The chain couples TRBV2 to TRBJ2-3, with D perhaps TRBD2 (5 bases). Germline-derived CDR1 and CDR2 are SNHLY and FYNNEI. The germline V and J ends were trimmed by 7 bases and 0 bases, with 14 bases remaining between them. The CDR3 spans 15 residues. CDR3 amino acids: CASIWSGTSTDTQYF. As DNA, the CDR3 is TGTGCCAGCATATGGAGCGGAACTAGCACAGATACGCAGTATTTT. Supplemented by reference TRBV2 and TRBJ2-3, the full variable domain reads EPEVTQTPSHQVTQMGQEVILRCVPISNHLYFYWYRQILGQKVEFLVSFYNNEISEKSEIFDDQFSVERPDGSNFTLKIRSTKLEDSAMYFCASIWSGTSTDTQYFGPGTRLTVL.

The chain recombines TRBV10-2 with TRBJ2-7, with D perhaps given as TRBD1 or TRBD2 (5 bases each). Germline V lookup: CDR1 WSHSY, CDR2 SAAADI. The CDR3 extends over 12 amino acids. The germline V and J ends were trimmed by 4 bases and 11 bases, with 15 bases remaining between them. DNA for the CDR3: TGCGCCAGCAGTGCTTCCTTGCAGGGAGAGTACTTC. This codes for CASSASLQGEYF.

About this clone itself: This specimen includes other DNA sequences encoding the same CDR3. CDR3 in DNA: TGTGCCAGTAGTCCCGGAACAGGGGGAGAGCAGTACTTC. The encoded protein is CASSPGTGGEQYF. This chain connects TRBV19 to TRBJ2-7; 8 bases map to TRBD1. Germline lookup yields CDR1 LNHDA and CDR2 SQIVND (reference sequence). J gave up 7 bases and V 5 bases, and 7 bases lay outside the gene matches. CDR3 size: 13 residues.

The chain employs TRBV11-1 and TRBJ2-6; no clear D gene. V lost 6 bases to trimming and J lost 0 bases, with 12 bases between them. Germline lookup yields CDR1 SGHAT and CDR2 FQDESV (reference sequence). CDR3 length equals 16 residues. This CDR3 reads CASRGPESSGANVLTF. CDR3 in DNA: TGTGCCAGCAGGGGCCCGGAAAGCTCTGGGGCCAACGTCCTGACTTTC.

V is TRBV30 and J is TRBJ1-1; D is unclear. CDR3 length equals 12 residues. Germline V lookup: CDR1 GTSNPN, CDR2 SVGIG (reference sequence). V shed 8 bases and J shed 7 bases, with 17 bases lying between them. CDR3 amino acids: CAGIWTTVEAFF. As DNA, the CDR3 is TGTGCCGGCATCTGGACCACGGTTGAAGCTTTCTTT. The variable domain in full, completed from reference TRBV30 and TRBJ1-1, reads SQTIHQWPATLVQPVGSPLSLECTVEGTSNPNLYWYRQAAGRGLQLLFYSVGIGQISSEVPQNLSASRPQDRQFILSSKKLLLSDSGFYLCAGIWTTVEAFFGQGTRLTVV.

This sequence joins TRBV5-6 and TRBJ1-2; a weak D match, TRBD1 (6 bases). The V end was cut by 0 bases, the J end by 6 bases, with 12 bases between. The CDR3 spans 14 residues. Germline lookup yields CDR1 SGHDT and CDR2 YYEEEE. CDR3 region: CASSLGQVNHGYTF. CDR3 nucleotides: TGTGCCAGCAGCTTGGGACAGGTGAATCATGGCTACACCTTC.

The chain recombines TRBV20-1 with TRBJ2-7, with D unresolved. The germline V and J ends were trimmed by 4 bases and 5 bases, with 9 bases remaining between them. Germline V gene data show CDR1 as DFQATT and CDR2 as SNEGSKA (reference sequence). The CDR3 runs to 11 residues. CDR3 in amino acids: CSATRYHEQYF. The DNA for the CDR3 is TGCAGTGCTACAAGGTATCACGAGCAGTACTTC.

This clone was seen a handful of times. The rearrangement joins TRBV9 to TRBJ1-1; no firm D call. In germline, CDR1 is SGDLS, CDR2 YYNGEE. The V end was cut by 0 bases, the J end by 1 base, with 13 bases between. The CDR3 consists of 16 residues. This CDR3 is CASSVDGGMGNTEAFF. The CDR3 bases are TGTGCCAGCAGCGTAGATGGAGGGATGGGGAACACTGAAGCTTTCTTT.

The chain combines TRBV28 with TRBJ1-5, with a tentative D call TRBD1 (6 bases). Germline V gives CDR1 MDHEN, CDR2 SYDVKM. Between the trimmed V and J ends, which lost 3 bases and 1 base, there was a span of 13 bases. The CDR3 covers 16 residues. The CDR3 loop reads CASSFRRGASNQPQHF. The CDR3 DNA reads as TGTGCCAGCAGTTTTCGTCGGGGGGCAAGCAATCAGCCCCAGCATTTT.

The chain has TRBV14 and TRBJ2-7, with 7 bases that match TRBD1. Germline CDR1 is SGHDN and CDR2 is FVKESK. The CDR3 is made up of 14 amino acids. With V trimmed by 3 bases and J by 3 bases, 5 bases remained unmatched. The CDR3 protein is CASSHWDSRYEQYF. For the CDR3, the DNA is TGTGCCAGCAGCCATTGGGACAGCCGCTACGAGCAGTACTTC.

The chain has TRBV29-1 and TRBJ1-4, with TRBD1 matching 7 bases. Trimming cost V 5 bases and J 6 bases; bases outside gene matches: 9. This CDR3 comprises 14 residues. In germline, CDR1 is SQVTM, CDR2 ANQGSEA. CDR3 bases: TGCAGCGTTTCTCCCAGGGGGGACTATGAAAAACTGTTTTTT. It translates to CSVSPRGDYEKLFF.

As concerns this clone: Other nucleotide sequences in the sample specify the same CDR3. The chain couples TRBV28 to TRBJ1-1, with TRBD1 matching over 11 bases. The V gene end was trimmed by 5 bases and the J gene end by 5 bases; junction bases not matched to a gene: 4. Per germline, CDR1 MDHEN and CDR2 SYDVKM. CDR3 size: 14 residues. CDR3 amino acids: CASSPGTGGTEAFF. The CDR3 bases are TGTGCCAGCAGTCCGGGGACAGGGGGGACTGAAGCTTTCTTT.

The V and J genes are TRBV28 and TRBJ1-5; D is possibly TRBD1 (5 bases). The CDR3 consists of 13 residues. Trimming stripped 8 bases from V and 7 bases from J, with 15 bases between. Germline V gives CDR1 MDHEN, CDR2 SYDVKM. The CDR3 DNA sequence: TGTGCCAGCGGGTCGGGGGGGATGCAGCCCCAGCATTTT. It specifies CASGSGGMQPQHF.

The CDR3: CASSASGYRNTIYF. Here the CDR3 DNA reads TGCGCCAGCAGCGCCTCAGGGTATAGAAACACCATATATTTT. The chain has TRBV5-1 and TRBJ1-3, with a weak D call TRBD1 (5 bases). The CDR3 totals 14 residues. V lost 4 bases and J 5 bases, leaving 13 bases between the germline ends. CDR1 is SGHRS and CDR2 is YFSETQ in the germline V gene.

The rearrangement links TRBV27 to TRBJ1-6, with D maybe TRBD1 (5 bases). Germline CDR1 MNHEY, CDR2 SMNVEV (reference sequence). This CDR3 spans 16 amino acids. V gave up 7 bases and J gave up 4 bases, with 17 bases separating them. CDR3 sequence (DNA): TGTGCCAGCACCTCTCGGGGGGACGGGTATAATTCACCCCTCCACTTT. Protein product: CASTSRGDGYNSPLHF.

The chain links TRBV6-1 to TRBJ2-7; D gene ambiguous. There are 13 residues in the CDR3. Deletions cut 10 bases from V and 2 bases from J, with 15 bases between. In germline, CDR1 is MNHNS, CDR2 SASEGT. Written as DNA, the CDR3 is TGTGCCACACGGGTAGGGAACACCTACGAGCAGTACTTC. This translates into CATRVGNTYEQYF.

This CDR3 reads CASRGTGVNEKLFF. The CDR3 nucleotides read TGTGCCAGCAGAGGGACAGGAGTTAATGAAAAACTGTTTTTT. The gene calls are TRBV2 and TRBJ1-4; 8 bases agree with TRBD1. CDR3 size: 14 residues. J lost 4 bases, V lost 6 bases, and 4 bases had no gene match. The germline V gene encodes CDR1 SNHLY and CDR2 FYNNEI.

In this sample, this clone turned up once. CDR3 coding DNA: TGTGCCAGCTCACGCAACAGGGCCTCGGGCAATCAGCCCCAGCATTTT. Translation gives CASSRNRASGNQPQHF. The rearrangement uses TRBV18 and TRBJ1-5; a weak D match, TRBD1 (6 bases). The germline V gene has CDR1 KGHSH and CDR2 LQKENI. The CDR3 loop spans 16 amino acids. Trimming took off 4 bases at V and 2 bases at J, with 15 bases between the two ends.

The J gene is TRBJ1-5, the V gene TRBV28; D remains unclear. The V gene lost 1 base and the J gene lost 8 bases, with 9 bases spanning the gap. From germline, CDR1 is MDHEN and CDR2 SYDVKM. CDR3 length: 13 amino acids. This CDR3 reads CASSLSGLEPQHF. CDR3 in DNA: TGTGCCAGCAGTTTATCGGGTTTGGAGCCCCAGCATTTT.

V gene TRBV2 combines with J gene TRBJ1-3; D is possibly TRBD1 (6 bases). Trimming took 7 bases from V and 0 from J, leaving 16 bases between them. Germline CDR1 SNHLY, CDR2 FYNNEI. The CDR3 sequence is 16 residues long. Here the CDR3 DNA reads TGTGCCAGCACTATGGGACACTTACTCTCTGGAAACACCATATATTTT. The encoded protein is CASTMGHLLSGNTIYF.

The gene calls are TRBV9 and TRBJ1-2, with D possibly TRBD1 on 6 matching bases. Germline V gene sequence: CDR1 SGDLS, CDR2 YYNGEE. The CDR3 contains 16 residues. Between the trimmed V and J ends, which lost 3 bases and 0 bases, there was a span of 15 bases. CDR3 loop: CASSGTDRKANYGYTF. The CDR3 DNA is TGTGCCAGCAGCGGGACAGATCGTAAAGCTAACTATGGCTACACCTTC.

The chain uses TRBV29-1 and TRBJ2-7; 7 bases fit TRBD2. J was trimmed by 5 bases and V by 5 bases; bases with no gene match: 15. The germline V gene encodes CDR1 SQVTM and CDR2 ANQGSEA. This CDR3 spans 15 amino acids. CDR3 bases: TGCAGCGTTAGGACTAGACGGGCCCTTCGCCACGAGCAGTACTTC. Translating it yields CSVRTRRALRHEQYF.